The 4 T cell receptor beta chains below come from one sample, sequenced in a study of T cell responses to AZD1222 COVID-19 vaccine. Repertoires were generated with immunoSEQ multiplex PCR, while TCRdb's copy carries only in-frame clones and drops some. The data hold about 150,000 clones, with approximately 92% observed a single time. Sequenced material: peripheral blood, taken 28 days after the second AZD1222 dose. These receptors were taken from an adult who received the AZD1222 COVID-19 vaccine.

There are a few counts of this clone. This chain links TRBV18 with TRBJ2-6; 7 bases map to TRBD1. Germline V gene data show CDR1 as KGHSH and CDR2 as LQKENI. This CDR3 region has 15 residues. After removal of 1 base from V and 4 bases from J, the junction contained 1 base not matched to a gene. CDR3: CASSPQGAGANVLTF. In DNA form, the CDR3 reads TGTGCCAGCTCACCACAGGGGGCCGGGGCCAACGTCCTGACTTTC. The whole variable domain, filled in from reference TRBV18 and TRBJ2-6, reads NAGVMQNPRHLVRRRGQEARLRCSPMKGHSHVYWYRQLPEEGLKFMVYLQKENIIDESGMPKERFSAEFPKEGPSILRIQQVVRGDSAAYFCASSPQGAGANVLTFGAGSRLTVL.

The genes are TRBV30 and TRBJ1-2, with D possibly being TRBD1 (6 bases). The CDR3 is 19 amino acids. The V end lost 0 bases, the J end lost 4 bases, and 27 bases lay between the germline ends. Germline lookup yields CDR1 GTSNPN and CDR2 SVGIG (reference sequence). CDR3 DNA: TGTGCCTGGAGTGTACTGCGCGTCTCCCAAGGGGGGCCCCTCTATGGCTACACCTTC. Its protein product is CAWSVLRVSQGGPLYGYTF.

The chain couples TRBV29-1 to TRBJ2-7, with TRBD2 as a possible D gene (5 bases). This CDR3 is 11 amino acids long. From germline, CDR1 is SQVTM and CDR2 ANQGSEA. The V and J ends lost 3 bases and 4 bases respectively, with 7 bases between them. Written as DNA, the CDR3 is TGCAGCGTTGATCGGGGATACGAGCAGTACTTC. Encoded protein: CSVDRGYEQYF.

V is TRBV11-2 and J is TRBJ1-6; perhaps TRBD1 as D (6 bases). The CDR3 extends over 15 amino acids. The germline gives CDR1 SGHAT, CDR2 FQNNGV. Trimming removed 5 bases at V and 10 bases at J, with 18 bases between. DNA of the CDR3: TGTGCCAGCAGCCCGAGGGGGTCAGGGATCTCACCCCTCCACTTT. Translating gives CASSPRGSGISPLHF.